The 9 T cell receptor beta chains in this list originate from one sample, sequenced in a study of T-cell memory formation after mild COVID-19. Using its own MiXCR run on the 5' RACE reads, TCRdb lists one record per CDR3 protein. The profile shows under 450,000 distinct CDR3 sequences, over 13% of them singletons. The sequencing input was PBMCs or a T cell subset sorted from them (not recorded which). The receptors shown here come from a man between 18 and 29 years old who had mild COVID-19 (a few samples of this study predate the infection). Cell type and time point are not known.

This clonotype was seen many times. The chain links TRBV19 to TRBJ2-1; D might be TRBD2 (5 bases). CDR3 length: 13 amino acids. The V gene's germline CDR1 is LNHDA and CDR2 SQIVND (reference sequence). Trimming shortened V by 3 bases and J by 9 bases, and 12 bases separated the two germline ends. The CDR3 here is CASSMLGEGEQFF. The CDR3 region has the DNA TGTGCCAGTAGTATGCTAGGCGAGGGTGAGCAGTTCTTC.

The chain is built from TRBV11-2 and TRBJ1-5; D call uncertain. Germline CDR1 reads SGHAT; CDR2 reads FQNNGV. The V and J ends lost 4 bases and 3 bases respectively, with 7 bases between them. This CDR3 region has 13 residues. CDR3 loop: CASSSANNQPQHF. The DNA for the CDR3 is TGTGCCAGCAGCTCGGCAAACAATCAGCCCCAGCATTTT.

This clonotype was observed a few times. The chain joins TRBV4-3 to TRBJ2-5, with D possibly matching TRBD1 (6 bases). Trimming pared 0 bases from V and 4 bases from J, leaving 9 bases between. This CDR3 is built from 14 residues. CDR1 LGHNA and CDR2 YSLEER come from the germline V gene. CDR3 region: CASSQETGRETQYF. Written as DNA, the CDR3 is TGCGCCAGCAGCCAAGAAACAGGGCGAGAGACCCAGTACTTC.

This clonotype was found many times. The chain employs TRBV5-1 and TRBJ1-1, with a possible D match to TRBD1 (5 bases). V was trimmed by 4 bases and J by 10 bases, leaving 14 bases between them. Germline CDR1 is SGHRS and CDR2 is YFSETQ. The CDR3 extends over 12 amino acids. Here the CDR3 DNA reads TGCGCCAGCAGCCCGGTCGACGGGGGAGCTTTCTTT. Translation gives CASSPVDGGAFF.

The rearrangement joins TRBV6-5 to TRBJ1-6; perhaps TRBD1 as D (6 bases). V was trimmed by 5 bases and J by 10 bases, leaving 15 bases between them. Germline V lookup: CDR1 MNHEY, CDR2 SVGAGI. CDR3 length: 14 amino acids. The CDR3 bases are TGTGCCAGCAGTGAACAGGGCCTTTTCTCACCCCTCCACTTT. Encoded protein: CASSEQGLFSPLHF.

This chain connects TRBV7-9 to TRBJ2-3, with a tentative D call TRBD2 (5 bases). V lost 5 bases to trimming and J lost 2 bases, with 14 bases between them. There are 15 residues in the CDR3. Germline assignment: CDR1 SEHNR and CDR2 FQNEAQ (reference sequence). CDR3 nucleotide sequence: TGTGCCAGCAGCATGAGGCGGGCCGTCACAGATACGCAGTATTTT. Protein: CASSMRRAVTDTQYF.

This clonotype was detected only a few times. The chain joins TRBV6-5 to TRBJ1-4; unclear D gene. The V gene's germline CDR1 is MNHEY and CDR2 SVGAGI. The CDR3 is 13 amino acids. Trimming stripped 4 bases from V and 8 bases from J, with 11 bases between. CDR3 bases: TGTGCCAGCAGTTCGGGCGAACTGGAAAAACTGTTTTTT. This gives the protein CASSSGELEKLFF.

J is TRBJ1-6 and V is TRBV7-8, with D possibly TRBD1 on 6 matching bases. CDR1 and CDR2 (germline): SGHVS, FQNEAQ. CDR3 length: 16 residues. Deletions cut 4 bases from V and 10 bases from J, with 20 bases between. The CDR3 here is CASSSVNRVVDSPLHF. In nucleotides, the CDR3 is TGTGCCAGCAGCTCGGTTAACAGGGTAGTAGACTCACCCCTCCACTTT.

This clonotype has at least ten counts. The V gene is TRBV18, the J gene TRBJ2-1; D possibly uses TRBD1 or TRBD2 (5 bases each). There are 13 residues in the CDR3. V was cut by 4 bases and J by 4 bases, with 8 bases left in between. The germline gives CDR1 KGHSH, CDR2 LQKENI. The CDR3 coding sequence is TGTGCCAGCTCACGGGGGACGTACAATGAGCAGTTCTTC. Its translation: CASSRGTYNEQFF.